This T cell receptor beta chain was recorded in a study of CD8+ T cells in alopecia areata. The treatment: oral pan-JAK inhibitor, 5-10 mg twice daily. Sampling of alopecia areata patients yielded lesional scalp punch biopsies as well as peripheral blood. CDR1 SQVTM and CDR2 ANQGSEA come from the germline V gene. This CDR3 comprises 16 residues. V dropped 7 bases and J dropped 0; count of bases not matched to a gene: 9. TCR sequencing used cDNA made by reverse transcription of extracted RNA. TCRdb keeps only in-frame clones here, not all; method: immunoSEQ multiplex PCR. Seen here are 35,000 to 45,000 clones, roughly 90% observed once, and the top ten hold approximately 20%.

This receptor was taken from a human donor with alopecia areata. The V call is TRBV29-1, the J call TRBJ2-6, with TRBD1 identical over 7 bases. The sample here was CD8+ T cells sorted from blood, taken at week 24, from a patient treated with tofacitinib. CDR3 sequence: CSAYTGVLSGANVLTF. The CDR3 nucleotides read TGCAGCGCCTACACAGGGGTCCTCTCTGGGGCCAACGTCCTGACTTTC.